This TCR beta chain was sequenced during a study of blood T cell repertoires in COVID-19. About the research overall: Whether acute or convalescent, the COVID-19 samples came from the United States, Italy and Spain.

In the study's own analysis: Amplifying reference gene primers gave estimates of nucleated cell counts. The protocol was immunoSEQ multiplex PCR, while the TCRdb copy is restricted to in-frame clones and leaves out a portion. For V, J and clone size, that table is used; D and trimming come from the DNA. The sample contains around 170,000 clones, around 88% of which appear only once. The origin of this receptor is a woman in her 30s with acute or convalescent COVID-19. The sample comprised peripheral blood.

The CDR3, as DNA: TGTGCCAGCAGTTTGCGGCCCAGCAATCAGCCCCAGCATTTT. Translating it yields CASSLRPSNQPQHF. This chain connects TRBV28 to TRBJ1-5; D uncertain. CDR3 length equals 14 residues. Trimming pared 3 bases from V and 1 base from J, leaving 7 bases between. The germline V gene encodes CDR1 MDHEN and CDR2 SYDVKM.